Given below is one TCR beta chain in context. Its antigen is unknown. The data belong to a study of blood T cells in healthy people across ages. The study's findings and limits: A conclusive naive versus antigen-experienced comparison was prevented by the unsorted PBMCs.

V was cut by 7 bases and J by 0 bases, with 21 bases left in between. Germline-derived CDR1 and CDR2 are SGHTA and FQGNSA. CDR3 size: 17 residues. It was with a sample-barcoded 5' primer and a J-beta primer mix that a second PCR of roughly 7 to 12 cycles was run. TCRdb independently ran MiXCR on the 5' RACE reads; one entry per CDR3 protein. The sample lists about 1.8 million distinct CDR3 sequences, less than 50% occurring once. This sequence was found in a woman aged 40 to 50 in good health. The chain joins TRBV7-2 to TRBJ1-2, with D tentatively TRBD1 (5 bases). The specimen was blood. CDR3 DNA sequence: TGTGCCAGCATTACAATGGGGGTGCAACGTTCTAACTATGGCTACACCTTC. Its translation: CASITMGVQRSNYGYTF.